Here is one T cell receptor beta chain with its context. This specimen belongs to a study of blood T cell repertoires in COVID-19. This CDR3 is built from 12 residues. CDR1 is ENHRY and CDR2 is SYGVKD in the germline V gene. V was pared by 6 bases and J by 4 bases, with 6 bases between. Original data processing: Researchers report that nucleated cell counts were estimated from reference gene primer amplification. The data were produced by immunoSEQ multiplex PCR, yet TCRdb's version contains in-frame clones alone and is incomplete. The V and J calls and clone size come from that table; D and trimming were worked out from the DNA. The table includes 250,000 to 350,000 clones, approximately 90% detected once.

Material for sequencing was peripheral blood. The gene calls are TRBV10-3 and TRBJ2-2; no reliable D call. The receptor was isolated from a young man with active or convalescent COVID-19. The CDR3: CAISTSTGELFF. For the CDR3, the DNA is TGTGCCATCAGCACAAGCACCGGGGAGCTGTTTTTT.